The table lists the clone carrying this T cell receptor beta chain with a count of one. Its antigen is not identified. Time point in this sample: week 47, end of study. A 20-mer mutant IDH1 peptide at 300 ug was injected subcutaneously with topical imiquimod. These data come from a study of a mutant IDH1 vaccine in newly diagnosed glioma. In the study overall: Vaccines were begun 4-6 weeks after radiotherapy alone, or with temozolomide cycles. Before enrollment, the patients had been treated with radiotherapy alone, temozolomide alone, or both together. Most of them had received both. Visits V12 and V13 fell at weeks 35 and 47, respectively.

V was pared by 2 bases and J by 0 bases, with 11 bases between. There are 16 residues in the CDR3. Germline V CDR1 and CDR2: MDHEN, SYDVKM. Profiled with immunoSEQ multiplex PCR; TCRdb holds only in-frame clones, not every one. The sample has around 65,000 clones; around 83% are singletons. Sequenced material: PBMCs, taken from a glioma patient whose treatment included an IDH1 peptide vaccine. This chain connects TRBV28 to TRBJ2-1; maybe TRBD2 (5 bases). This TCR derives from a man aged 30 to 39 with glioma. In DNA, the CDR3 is TGTGCCAGCAGTTTACCCAGACTAAGCTCCTACAATGAGCAGTTCTTC. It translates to CASSLPRLSSYNEQFF. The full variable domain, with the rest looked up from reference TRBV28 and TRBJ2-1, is DVKVTQSSRYLVKRTGEKVFLECVQDMDHENMFWYRQDPGLGLRLIYFSYDVKMKEKGDIPEGYSVSREKKERFSLILESASTNQTSMYLCASSLPRLSSYNEQFFGPGTRLTVL.